These T cell receptor beta chains were read from a single sample in a study of T cells in Graves' hyperthyroidism and ophthalmopathy. One entry per CDR3 protein, called by TCRdb with MiXCR from the multiplex PCR reads. This sample has approximately 720,000 distinct CDR3 sequences, with roughly a sixth found just once. Sequencing was done on a sample of blood. The receptors shown here come from a woman in her forties or fifties with Graves' hyperthyroidism that later progressed to Graves' ophthalmopathy. Each CDR3 is given with its conserved first and last residue. The D gene is left open where the match is weak. Only part of the rows carry a size: once, few, many, or a class if the clone is expanded.

V	D	J	size	DNA	CDR3
TRBV11-2	NA	TRBJ2-1	many	TGTGCCAGCAGCTTAGATCAGGGGAATGAGCAGTTCTTC	CASSLDQGNEQFF
TRBV4-1	NA	TRBJ2-3	NA	TGCGCCAGCAGCCAAGTACTGCGGTATAGCACAGATACGCAGTATTTT	CASSQVLRYSTDTQYF
TRBV12-3/TRBV12-4	NA	TRBJ2-7	many	TGTGCCAGCAGTTTAGGGACACTACCTCTGGACGAGCAGTACTTC	CASSLGTLPLDEQYF
TRBV11-2	NA	TRBJ1-3	many	TGTGCCAGCAGCACACCCAGGGCGGGAAACACCATATATTTT	CASSTPRAGNTIYF
TRBV9	NA	TRBJ2-1	many	TGTGCCAGCAGCGTAGCCGGTGAGCAGTTCTTC	CASSVAGEQFF
TRBV5-1	NA	TRBJ1-1	many	TGTGCCAGCAGCTTGGGGGGGGCGAACACTGAAGCTTTCTTT	CASSLGGANTEAFF
TRBV12-3/TRBV12-4	NA	TRBJ2-2	many	TGTGCCAGCAGTTTGGAGGGCCGGGAGCTGTTTTTT	CASSLEGRELFF
TRBV12-3/TRBV12-4	TRBD2	TRBJ2-7	many	TGTGCCAGCAGTCCTCTAGCGGGGGGGCCGGGCGAGCAGTACTTC	CASSPLAGGPGEQYF
TRBV12-3/TRBV12-4	TRBD1	TRBJ2-5	many	TGTGCCAGCAGCAGAGGGACAGAAGAGACCCAGTACTTC	CASSRGTEETQYF
TRBV9	NA	TRBJ2-1	few	TGTGCCAGCAGCGTAGGGGGGGGGACAGGCGAGCAGTTCTTC	CASSVGGGTGEQFF
TRBV20-1	NA	TRBJ1-2	NA	TGCAGTGCTAGAGATCCAAGGGGGGCACGGGTTGGCTACACCTTC	CSARDPRGARVGYTF
TRBV3-1	NA	TRBJ1-1	many	TGTGCCAGCAGCCAAGGGCTGTGGACGAACACTGAAGCTTTCTTT	CASSQGLWTNTEAFF
TRBV12-3/TRBV12-4	NA	TRBJ1-1	many	TGTGCCAGCAGTTTTGGCAGCATTGCAGGCACTGAAGCTTTCTTT	CASSFGSIAGTEAFF
TRBV7-9	TRBD2	TRBJ2-3	many	TGTGCCAGCAGCTTAAGGCGGGGGAGCACAGATACGCAGTATTTT	CASSLRRGSTDTQYF
TRBV3-1	TRBD2	TRBJ2-3	many	TGTGCCAGCAGACTGGGACTAGCGATAGATACGCAGTATTTT	CASRLGLAIDTQYF
TRBV4-1	TRBD2	TRBJ2-7	NA	TGCGCCAGCAGCCGATACGGGACTAGCCCTTACGAGCAGTACTTC	CASSRYGTSPYEQYF
TRBV6-6	TRBD2	TRBJ2-2	few	TGTGCCAGCAGTTACTCGACTCGCGGGGAGGGTGCCGGGGAGCTGTTTTTT	CASSYSTRGEGAGELFF
TRBV6-2/TRBV6-3	TRBD2	TRBJ2-1	NA	TGTGCCAGCAGTTCCCAACTAGCGGGGGGGCAGAATGAGCAGTTCTTC	CASSSQLAGGQNEQFF
TRBV3-1	NA	TRBJ2-7	many	TGTGCCAGCAGCCAACGTCTGAGATACGAGCAGTACTTC	CASSQRLRYEQYF
TRBV2	NA	TRBJ2-3	few	TGTGCCAGCAGTGCCCGGAGTTCTAGCACAGATACGCAGTATTTT	CASSARSSSTDTQYF
TRBV12-3/TRBV12-4	NA	TRBJ1-5	NA	TGTGCCAGCAGTTCGGCGGAGCAGCCCCAGCATTTT	CASSSAEQPQHF
TRBV3-1	NA	TRBJ2-5	many	TGTGCCAGCAGCTGGGGGCCTACCCCCCAAGAGACCCAGTACTTC	CASSWGPTPQETQYF
TRBV11-2	NA	TRBJ2-1	many	TGTGCCAGCACCCCCCGAGCAGGCCAACCCTACAATGAGCAGTTCTTC	CASTPRAGQPYNEQFF